These T cell receptor beta chains were read from a single sample in a study of cytomegalovirus exposure and HLA in healthy donors. The method was immunoSEQ multiplex PCR; TCRdb's version includes in-frame clones alone and lacks a portion of them. Of fewer than 200,000 clones listed, roughly four fifths are singletons. Sequenced sample: PBMCs. These receptors all come from a girl aged 2-9 years in good health and CMV-seropositive. CDR3s include the opening cysteine and the closing phenylalanine or tryptophan. The order of the fields is D gene, V gene, clone size, J gene, CDR3 DNA, CDR3 protein. D genes are given only for firm matches. Clone size is given for some rows only: seen once, a few or many times, or a class if the clone is expanded.

D gene: TRBD1
V gene: TRBV5-1
clone size: NA
J gene: TRBJ1-5
CDR3 DNA: TGCGCCAGCAGCAGGACAGGGGATAGCAATCAGCCCCAGCATTTT
CDR3 protein: CASSRTGDSNQPQHF

D gene: NA
V gene: TRBV25-1
clone size: NA
J gene: TRBJ1-2
CDR3 DNA: TGTGCCAGCAGCGCGACACCTAATAACTATGGCTACACCTTC
CDR3 protein: CASSATPNNYGYTF

D gene: TRBD1
V gene: TRBV9
clone size: NA
J gene: TRBJ1-1
CDR3 DNA: TGTGCCAGCAGAGAATCGGGACAGCCGAACACTGAAGCTTTCTTT
CDR3 protein: CASRESGQPNTEAFF

D gene: NA
V gene: TRBV18
clone size: NA
J gene: TRBJ2-4
CDR3 DNA: TGTGCCAGCTCACCAGTGCAGTTAGCCAAAAACATTCAGTACTTC
CDR3 protein: CASSPVQLAKNIQYF

D gene: TRBD2
V gene: TRBV4-2
clone size: NA
J gene: TRBJ2-5
CDR3 DNA: TGTGCCAGCAGCGGTACCGGGACTAGCCTAGACTTC
CDR3 protein: CASSGTGTSLDF

D gene: TRBD1
V gene: TRBV27
clone size: NA
J gene: TRBJ2-7
CDR3 DNA: TGTGCCAGCAGTCCTGAGGGGGCTCTCAACGAGCAGTACTTC
CDR3 protein: CASSPEGALNEQYF

D gene: NA
V gene: TRBV5-4
clone size: NA
J gene: TRBJ2-7
CDR3 DNA: TGTGCCAGCAGCTGGGACTCCTACGAGCAGTACTTC
CDR3 protein: CASSWDSYEQYF

D gene: NA
V gene: TRBV6-5
clone size: NA
J gene: TRBJ2-1
CDR3 DNA: TGTGCCAGCAGTTATGACGGGATCGACAATGAGCAGTTCTTC
CDR3 protein: CASSYDGIDNEQFF

D gene: NA
V gene: TRBV5-6
clone size: NA
J gene: TRBJ2-7
CDR3 DNA: TGTGCCAGCAGCTTGATCACCAGCTCCTACGAGCAGTACTTC
CDR3 protein: CASSLITSSYEQYF

D gene: NA
V gene: TRBV29-1
clone size: NA
J gene: TRBJ2-1
CDR3 DNA: TGCAGCGTTGTTGAGACTGGGTACAATGAGCAGTTCTTC
CDR3 protein: CSVVETGYNEQFF

D gene: TRBD1
V gene: TRBV7-9
clone size: NA
J gene: TRBJ2-7
CDR3 DNA: TGTGCCAGCAGCTTAGAGGGTCGGGGACAGGACTCCTACGAGCAGTACTTC
CDR3 protein: CASSLEGRGQDSYEQYF

D gene: TRBD2
V gene: TRBV10-3
clone size: few
J gene: TRBJ2-5
CDR3 DNA: TGTGCCATCAACCCTAGCGGCTCCCAAGAGACCCAGTACTTC
CDR3 protein: CAINPSGSQETQYF

D gene: NA
V gene: TRBV30
clone size: NA
J gene: TRBJ1-2
CDR3 DNA: TGTGCCTGGAGTGGGGCACACTACACCTTC
CDR3 protein: CAWSGAHYTF

D gene: NA
V gene: TRBV5-1
clone size: NA
J gene: TRBJ1-4
CDR3 DNA: TGCGCCAGCAGCTTGGTAGGGGGATCTAATGAAAAACTGTTTTTT
CDR3 protein: CASSLVGGSNEKLFF

D gene: NA
V gene: TRBV30
clone size: NA
J gene: TRBJ1-3
CDR3 DNA: TGTGCCTTCGGGTACGGAAACACCATATATTTT
CDR3 protein: CAFGYGNTIYF